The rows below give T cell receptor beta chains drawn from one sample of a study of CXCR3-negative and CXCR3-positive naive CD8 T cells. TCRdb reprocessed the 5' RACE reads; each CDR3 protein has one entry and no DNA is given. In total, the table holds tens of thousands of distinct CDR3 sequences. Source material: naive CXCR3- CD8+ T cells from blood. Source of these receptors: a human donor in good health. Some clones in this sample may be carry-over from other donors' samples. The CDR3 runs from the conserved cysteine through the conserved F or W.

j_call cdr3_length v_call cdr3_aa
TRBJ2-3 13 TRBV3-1 CASRTSNTDTQYF
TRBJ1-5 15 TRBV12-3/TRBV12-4 CASSIADYGNQPQHF
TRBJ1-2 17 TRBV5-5 CASIEGAATGPFYGYTF
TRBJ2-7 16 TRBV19 CASSTPRTSGNYEQYF
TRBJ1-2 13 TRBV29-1 CSVVAGAIGGYTF
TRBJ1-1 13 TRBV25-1 CASSDRDRGSAFF
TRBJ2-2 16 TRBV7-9 CASSAHSGSPTGELFF
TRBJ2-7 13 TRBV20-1 CSAHDVGSIEQYF
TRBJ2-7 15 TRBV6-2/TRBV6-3 CASSSLLEESYEQYF
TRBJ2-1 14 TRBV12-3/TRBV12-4 CASSAGGLYNEQFF
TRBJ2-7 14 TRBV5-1 CASSLDLGSGEQYF
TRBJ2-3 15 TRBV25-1 CASRDWDGSTDTQYF
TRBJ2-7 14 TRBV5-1 CASSLSPGAYEQYF
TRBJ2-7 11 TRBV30 CAWTIGYEQYF
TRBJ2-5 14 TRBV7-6 CASSLVEYQETQYF
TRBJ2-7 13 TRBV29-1 CSVSSGRGYEQYF
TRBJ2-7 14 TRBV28 CASTPRRVTYEQYF
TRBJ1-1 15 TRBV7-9 CASAGSISGRPEAFF
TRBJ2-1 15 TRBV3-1 CASSQGARTSDEQFF
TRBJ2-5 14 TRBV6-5 CASSYSIAGETQYF
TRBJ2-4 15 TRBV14 CASRETGVEGNIQYF
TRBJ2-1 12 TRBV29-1 CSVASGRNEQFF
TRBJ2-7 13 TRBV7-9 CASSSPGAYEQYF